The present TCR beta chain was sequenced within a study of T cell responses to AZD1222 COVID-19 vaccine (dated by TCRdb to the early 2020s). For context, the study as a whole: AZD1222 recipients with second doses at about 4 weeks or about 12 weeks were pooled, because spike-specific TCR depth and breadth did not differ between schedules. TCR sequencing was performed for about 250 trial participants, of whom some 200 were given two doses of AZD1222 and 26 were given two doses of MenACWY control vaccine. Trial participants were enrolled into age subgroups of 18-55, 56-69 and 70-plus years, which contained around 140, 26 and 57 TCR-sequenced participants, respectively. General study outcomes and caveats: A significant rise in spike-specific TCR breadth and depth was observed after two AZD1222 doses relative to day 0 and relative to MenACWY recipients. In the small 56-69-year group, the increase in depth fell short of significance, most likely because of low power. The whole spike protein was spanned by vaccine-associated CD4 TCRs, and dominant responses were seen in regions 160-218 and 743-854. Nearly half of unique spike-specific TCRs reportedly recognized epitopes outside regions mutated in the B.1.351 and B.1.1.7 variants. Only a handful of AZD1222 recipients were SARS-CoV-2 seropositive at baseline, limiting conclusions about previously exposed vaccinees. Participants were mostly white British and included more females than males, and it was suggested by the authors that clonal diversity may have been underestimated. No day 14 peak-response samples were available, so repertoires were characterized only after the peak T cell response.

The germline V gene gives CDR1 as MDHEN and CDR2 as SYDVKM. V is reduced by 6 bases and J by 1 base, leaving a spacing of 8 bases between them. There are 13 amino acids in the CDR3, from cysteine to phenylalanine inclusive. The entry retains the CDR3 DNA only, 39 bases that are in frame from base 1. Comments on this clone: The clone's antigen remains unknown. One base away there is no much larger clone; base qualities are not given.

According to the study, the label for this sample's time point signals: baseline before first vaccination. Vaccinee samples were obtained from the UK trials COV001 and COV002, which included a single-blind randomized controlled phase 2/3 trial of AZD1222 (ChAdOx1 nCoV-19) in healthy adults. Trial participant PBMC samples were collected at day 0 and day 28 after the second dose for TCRbeta chain sequencing. The CDR3 regions of human TCRbeta chains were subjected to immunosequencing. Processing in the source paper ran as follows. Repertoire TCRs were checked for matches against a reference library of SARS-CoV-2-specific TCRs that had been generated using the MIRA antigen-specificity platform. Breadth was defined as the fraction of unique TCRs that were SARS-CoV-2-associated. Depth was defined as the fraction of total T cells that were SARS-CoV-2-associated. Using the MIRA data, every spike-specific TCR was mapped to the spike region that the TCR reacted to and assigned to either a CD4 or a CD8 class. Log10-transformed breadth and depth values were compared by one-way ANOVA with Sidak's multiple comparisons tests. The table was pulled from immuneACCESS by TCRdb, which kept in-frame rearrangements only. Such tables lose some clones; where checked, under half of the loss comes from unresolved V genes, and the rest has no known cause. D and trimming were read from the DNA, whereas the V and J calls and clone size are those reported in that table. Counted in this sample were roughly 170,000 clones; 88% of them appeared once. The leading ten clones occupy approximately 0.5% of the sample.

This sequence was found in an adult in good health. The V gene is TRBV28 and the J gene is TRBJ2-3, with the D gene call left open. Source: peripheral blood, taken on day 0 of AZD1222 vaccination. The CDR3 here reads CASRAGGTDTQYF. Read as DNA, the sequence is TGTGCCAGCAGGGCTGGGGGCACAGATACGCAGTATTTT.